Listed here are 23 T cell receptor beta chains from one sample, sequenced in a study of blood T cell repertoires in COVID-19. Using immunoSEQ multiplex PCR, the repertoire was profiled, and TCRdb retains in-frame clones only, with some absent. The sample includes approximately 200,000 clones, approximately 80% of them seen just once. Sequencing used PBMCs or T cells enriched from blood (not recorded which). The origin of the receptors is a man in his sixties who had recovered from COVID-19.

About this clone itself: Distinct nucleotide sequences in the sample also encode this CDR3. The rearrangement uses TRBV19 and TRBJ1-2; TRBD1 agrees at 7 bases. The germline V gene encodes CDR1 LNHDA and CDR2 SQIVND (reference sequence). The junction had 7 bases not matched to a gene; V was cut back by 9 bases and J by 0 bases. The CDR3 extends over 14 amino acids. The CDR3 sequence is CASSRTGANYGYTF. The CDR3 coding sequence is TGTGCCAGCAGCAGGACAGGTGCTAACTATGGCTACACCTTC.

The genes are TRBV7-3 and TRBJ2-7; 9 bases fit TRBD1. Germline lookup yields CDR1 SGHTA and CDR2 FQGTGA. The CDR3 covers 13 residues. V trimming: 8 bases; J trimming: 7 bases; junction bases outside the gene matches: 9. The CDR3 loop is CASGDGTGREQYF. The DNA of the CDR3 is TGTGCCAGCGGCGACGGGACAGGGAGAGAGCAGTACTTC.

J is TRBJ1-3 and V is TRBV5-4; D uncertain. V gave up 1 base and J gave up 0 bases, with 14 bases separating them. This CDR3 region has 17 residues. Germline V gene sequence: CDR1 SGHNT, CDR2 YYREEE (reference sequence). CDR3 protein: CASSLLAGRNSGNTIYF. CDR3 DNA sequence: TGTGCCAGCAGCTTGCTGGCGGGTAGAAACTCTGGAAACACCATATATTTT.

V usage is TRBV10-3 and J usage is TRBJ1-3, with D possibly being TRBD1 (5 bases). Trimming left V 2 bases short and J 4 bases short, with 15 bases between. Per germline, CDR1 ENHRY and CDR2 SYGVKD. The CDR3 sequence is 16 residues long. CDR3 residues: CAISEGPGGVGNTIYF. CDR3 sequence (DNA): TGTGCCATCAGTGAGGGGCCCGGGGGTGTAGGAAACACCATATATTTT.

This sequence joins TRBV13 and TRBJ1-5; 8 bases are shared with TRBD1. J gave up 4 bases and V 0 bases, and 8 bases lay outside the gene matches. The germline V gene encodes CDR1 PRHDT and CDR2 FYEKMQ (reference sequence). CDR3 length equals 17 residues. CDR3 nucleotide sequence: TGTGCCAGCAGCTTAGGCCTTGGCAGGGGGCTGAATCAGCCCCAGCATTTT. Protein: CASSLGLGRGLNQPQHF.

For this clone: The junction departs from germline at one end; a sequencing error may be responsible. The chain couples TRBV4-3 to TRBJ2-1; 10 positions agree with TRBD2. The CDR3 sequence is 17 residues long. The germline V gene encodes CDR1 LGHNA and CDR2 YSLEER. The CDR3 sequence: CASSQGVAGGTYNEQFF. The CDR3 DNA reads TGCGCCAGCAGTCAAGGGGTAGCGGGGGGCACCTACAATGAGCAGTTCTTC.

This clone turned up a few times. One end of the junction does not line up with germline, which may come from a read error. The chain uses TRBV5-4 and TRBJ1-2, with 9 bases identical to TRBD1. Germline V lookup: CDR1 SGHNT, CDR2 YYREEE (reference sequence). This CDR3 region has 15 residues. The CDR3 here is CASSRDVNRDRDEAF. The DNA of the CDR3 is TGTGCCAGCAGCAGAGACGTAAACCGGGACAGGGATGAGGCCTTC. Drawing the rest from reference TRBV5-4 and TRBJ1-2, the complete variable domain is ETGVTQSPTHLIKTRGQQVTLRCSSQSGHNTVSWYQQALGQGPQFIFQYYREEENGRGNFPPRFSGLQFPNYSSELNVNALELDDSALYLCASSRDVNRDRDEAFGSGTRLTVV.

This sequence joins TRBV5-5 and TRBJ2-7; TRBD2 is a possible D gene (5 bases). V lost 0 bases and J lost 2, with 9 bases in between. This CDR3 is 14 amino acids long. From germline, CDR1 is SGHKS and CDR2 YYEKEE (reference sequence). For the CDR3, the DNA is TGTGCCAGCAGCTTGGTGGAGGCCCCCTACGAGCAGTACTTC. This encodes CASSLVEAPYEQYF.

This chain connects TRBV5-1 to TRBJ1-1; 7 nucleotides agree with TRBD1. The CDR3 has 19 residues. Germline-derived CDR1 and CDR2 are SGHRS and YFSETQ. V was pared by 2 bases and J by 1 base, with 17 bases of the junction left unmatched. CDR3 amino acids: CASSFDRRTGPSRNTEAFF. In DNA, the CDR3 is TGCGCCAGCAGCTTCGACCGGCGGACAGGCCCCAGCCGGAACACTGAAGCTTTCTTT.

This CDR3 is CASSPTPSGVLGGYTF. CDR3 sequence (DNA): TGTGCCAGCAGTCCTACTCCTTCAGGGGTACTGGGGGGCTACACCTTC. The rearrangement joins TRBV28 to TRBJ1-2, with D possibly matching TRBD1 (6 bases). V was pared by 5 bases and J by 8 bases, with 24 bases between. Per germline, CDR1 MDHEN and CDR2 SYDVKM. This CDR3 has 16 amino acids.

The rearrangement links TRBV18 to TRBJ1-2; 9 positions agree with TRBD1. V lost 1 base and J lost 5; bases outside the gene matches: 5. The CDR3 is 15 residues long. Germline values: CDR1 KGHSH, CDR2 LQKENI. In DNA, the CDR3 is TGTGCCAGCTCACCACTGGGGACAGGGAATTATGGCTACACCTTC. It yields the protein CASSPLGTGNYGYTF.

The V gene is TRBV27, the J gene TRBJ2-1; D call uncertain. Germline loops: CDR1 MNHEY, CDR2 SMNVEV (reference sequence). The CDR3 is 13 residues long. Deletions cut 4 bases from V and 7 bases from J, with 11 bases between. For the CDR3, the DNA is TGTGCCAGCAGTTGGTCAGGTCTTAATGAGCAGTTCTTC. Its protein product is CASSWSGLNEQFF.

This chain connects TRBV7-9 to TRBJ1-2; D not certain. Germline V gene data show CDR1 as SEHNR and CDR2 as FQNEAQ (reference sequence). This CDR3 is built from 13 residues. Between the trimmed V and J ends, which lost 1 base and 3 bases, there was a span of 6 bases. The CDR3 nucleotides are TGTGCCAGCAGCTTAGAACGGGACTATGGCTACACCTTC. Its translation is CASSLERDYGYTF.

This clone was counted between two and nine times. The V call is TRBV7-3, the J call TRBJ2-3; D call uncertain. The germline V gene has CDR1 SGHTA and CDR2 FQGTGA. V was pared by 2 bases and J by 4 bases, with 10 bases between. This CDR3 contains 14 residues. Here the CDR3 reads CASSLSTNPDTQYF. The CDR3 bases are TGTGCCAGCAGCTTATCCACAAATCCAGATACGCAGTATTTT.

The CDR3 coding sequence is TGTGCCATCAGTGTGTCAGGGGAACACACCATATATTTT. Amino acid sequence: CAISVSGEHTIYF. This chain connects TRBV10-3 to TRBJ1-3, with TRBD1 as a possible D gene (6 bases). Germline CDR1 is ENHRY and CDR2 is SYGVKD. Trimming removed 4 bases from V and 8 bases from J, with 12 bases in between. The CDR3 has 13 residues.

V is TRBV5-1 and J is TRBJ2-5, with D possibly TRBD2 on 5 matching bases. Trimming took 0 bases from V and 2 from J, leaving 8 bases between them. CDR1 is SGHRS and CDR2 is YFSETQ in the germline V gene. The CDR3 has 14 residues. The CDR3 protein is CASSLVSGQETQYF. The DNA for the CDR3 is TGCGCCAGCAGCTTGGTGAGCGGACAAGAGACCCAGTACTTC.

The CDR3, as DNA: TGTGCCAGCAGCTTAGGAGAACCTAAGAACTATGGCTACACCTTC. This translates into CASSLGEPKNYGYTF. The chain combines TRBV13 with TRBJ1-2, with D hard to call. The V end lost 0 bases, the J end lost 2 bases, and 10 bases lay between the germline ends. Germline V CDR1 and CDR2: PRHDT, FYEKMQ (reference sequence). This CDR3 contains 15 residues.

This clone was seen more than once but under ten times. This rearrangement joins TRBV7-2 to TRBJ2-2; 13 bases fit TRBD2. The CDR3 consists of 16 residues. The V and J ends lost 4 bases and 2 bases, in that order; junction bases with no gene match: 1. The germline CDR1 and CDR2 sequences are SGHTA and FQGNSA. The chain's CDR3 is CASSWTSGGNTGELFF. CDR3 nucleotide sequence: TGTGCCAGCAGCTGGACTAGCGGGGGCAACACCGGGGAGCTGTTTTTT.

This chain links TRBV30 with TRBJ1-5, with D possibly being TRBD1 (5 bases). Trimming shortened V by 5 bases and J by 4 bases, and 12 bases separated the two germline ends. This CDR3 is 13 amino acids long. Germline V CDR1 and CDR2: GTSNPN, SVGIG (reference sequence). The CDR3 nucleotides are TGTGCCTGGGCCATCGACAGTAATCAGCCCCAGCATTTT. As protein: CAWAIDSNQPQHF.

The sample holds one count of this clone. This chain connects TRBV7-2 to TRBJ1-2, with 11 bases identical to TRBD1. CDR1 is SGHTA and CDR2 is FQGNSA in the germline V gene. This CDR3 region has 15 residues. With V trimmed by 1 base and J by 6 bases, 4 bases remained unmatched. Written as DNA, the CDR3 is TGTGCCAGCAGCTTAGGAGGGGGACAGGGGGATGGCTACACCTTC. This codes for CASSLGGGQGDGYTF.

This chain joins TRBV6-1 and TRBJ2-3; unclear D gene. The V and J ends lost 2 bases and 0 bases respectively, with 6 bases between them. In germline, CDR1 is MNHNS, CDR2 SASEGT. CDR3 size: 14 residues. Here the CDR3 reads CASSEMSSTDTQYF. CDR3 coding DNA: TGTGCCAGCAGTGAAATGTCTAGCACAGATACGCAGTATTTT.

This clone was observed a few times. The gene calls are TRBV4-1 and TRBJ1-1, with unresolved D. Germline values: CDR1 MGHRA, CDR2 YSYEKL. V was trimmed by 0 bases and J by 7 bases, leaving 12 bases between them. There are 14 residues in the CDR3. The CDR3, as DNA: TGCGCCAGCAGCCAAGATCTGGCGGGCAGTGAAGCTTTCTTT. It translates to CASSQDLAGSEAFF.

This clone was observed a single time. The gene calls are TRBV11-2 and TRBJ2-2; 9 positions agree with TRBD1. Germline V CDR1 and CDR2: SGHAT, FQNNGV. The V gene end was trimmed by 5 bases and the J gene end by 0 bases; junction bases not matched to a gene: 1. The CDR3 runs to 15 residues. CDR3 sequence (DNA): TGTGCCAGCAGCCGACAGGGGGCGAACACCGGGGAGCTGTTTTTT. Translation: CASSRQGANTGELFF.